The clone carrying this T cell receptor (beta chain) is a singleton in its sample. The antigen remains unidentified. This specimen comes from a study of blood T cells in healthy people across ages. Using a J-beta primer mix together with a sample-barcoded 5' primer, a second PCR was run for roughly 6 to 12 cycles. Each CDR3 protein is one row after TCRdb ran MiXCR on the 5' RACE reads. The sample lists over 500,000 distinct CDR3 sequences; about 25% were seen once. Germline V gives CDR1 DFQATT, CDR2 SNEGSKA (reference sequence). This CDR3 has 12 amino acids. Whole-study results and caveats: A roughly linear fall in TCR beta diversity per million T cells was seen with increasing age.

This same sample was also part of a study on T cells of mothers and their children. That study adds: Three healthy Caucasian mothers served as donors, and their six children did as well. The TCR beta CDR3 read count exceeded 8 million for each mother and was 2.5 million to 3 million for each child.

Sequenced input: blood. This sequence originates from a boy aged 2 to 9 in good health. This sequence joins TRBV20-1 and TRBJ2-7; D is perhaps TRBD1 (6 bases). The CDR3 coding sequence is TGCAGCGGCAGGGGACGCGGCTACGAGCAGTACTTC. Translating it yields CSGRGRGYEQYF.